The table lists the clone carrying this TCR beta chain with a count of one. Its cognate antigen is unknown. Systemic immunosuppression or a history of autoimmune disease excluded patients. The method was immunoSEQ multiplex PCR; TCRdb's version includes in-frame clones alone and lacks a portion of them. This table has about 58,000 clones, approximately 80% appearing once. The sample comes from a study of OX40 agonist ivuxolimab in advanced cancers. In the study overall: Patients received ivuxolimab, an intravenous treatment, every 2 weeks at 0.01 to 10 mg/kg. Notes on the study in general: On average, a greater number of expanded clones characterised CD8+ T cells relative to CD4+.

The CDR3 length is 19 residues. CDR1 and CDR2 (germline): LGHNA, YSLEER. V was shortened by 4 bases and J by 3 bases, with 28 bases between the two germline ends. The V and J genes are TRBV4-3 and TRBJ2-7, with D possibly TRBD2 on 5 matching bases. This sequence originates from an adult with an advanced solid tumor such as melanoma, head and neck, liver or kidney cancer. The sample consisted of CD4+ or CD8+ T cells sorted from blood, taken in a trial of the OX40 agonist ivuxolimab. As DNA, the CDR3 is TGCGCCAGCAGCCGCCGGGGAAGGGTTTTAGATTACTACTACTACGAGCAGTACTTC. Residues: CASSRRGRVLDYYYYEQYF.